This T cell receptor beta chain was identified during a study of long-term antiretroviral therapy in people with HIV. The sample holds one count of this clone. Samples were assayed with immunoSEQ v3.0 at survey level. The repertoire was sequenced with immunoSEQ multiplex PCR; TCRdb's copy has only in-frame clones and lacks some. Here the sample spans some 22,000 clones, around 84% being singletons. The clonotype originates from a man aged 60 to 75 with HIV. The input for sequencing was unsorted PBMCs, taken 1.3 years after starting antiretroviral therapy.

The CDR3 DNA follows: TGCAGCGTTGTCCAATGGGACAGCCTATACTACGAGCAGTACTTC. Translation gives CSVVQWDSLYYEQYF. This rearrangement joins TRBV29-1 to TRBJ2-7; 7 bases are a match to TRBD1. This CDR3 region has 15 residues. Looked up from germline, CDR1 is SQVTM and CDR2 is ANQGSEA. After removal of 4 bases from V and 3 bases from J, the junction contained 12 bases not matched to a gene.